This is a list of T cell receptor beta chains from one sample in a study of cytomegalovirus exposure and HLA in healthy donors. Assay used: immunoSEQ multiplex PCR; TCRdb lists only in-frame clones, some missing. The table records 150,000 to 200,000 clones, roughly 91% of them present only once. Specimen: PBMCs. These receptors came from a woman between 18 and 30 years old in good health and CMV-seropositive. The CDR3 runs from the conserved cysteine through the conserved F or W. D genes are given only for firm matches. Size values are once, few and many counts, or a class for expanded clones, and some rows have none.

CDR3 protein | CDR3 DNA | J gene | D gene | CDR3 length | V gene | clone size
CASSSGQVDYGYTF | TGTGCCAGCAGCTCGGGACAGGTTGATTATGGCTACACCTTC | TRBJ1-2 | TRBD1 | 14 | TRBV5-6 | .
CASSLGQGLEQYF | TGTGCCAGCAGCTTAGGGCAGGGGTTAGAGCAGTACTTC | TRBJ2-7 | . | 13 | TRBV7-2 | .
CAWSVRGNQPQHF | TGTGCCTGGAGTGTTCGGGGCAATCAGCCCCAGCATTTT | TRBJ1-5 | . | 13 | TRBV30 | few
CASSSAGEAPYEQYF | TGTGCCAGCAGCTCCGCTGGAGAGGCCCCCTACGAGCAGTACTTC | TRBJ2-7 | . | 15 | TRBV11-2 | few
CASSLVESGLAQNEQFF | TGTGCCAGCAGCTTAGTAGAATCGGGACTAGCGCAGAATGAGCAGTTCTTC | TRBJ2-1 | TRBD2 | 17 | TRBV7-8 | .
CASSSVGGANEQFF | TGCGCCAGCAGCTCGGTCGGAGGGGCCAATGAGCAGTTCTTC | TRBJ2-1 | . | 14 | TRBV5-1 | .
CATSYLSLGQGAGELFF | TGTGCCACCAGCTATCTGTCCTTGGGGCAGGGGGCCGGGGAGCTGTTTTTT | TRBJ2-2 | TRBD1 | 17 | TRBV15 | .
CASSLRPNTEAFF | TGTGCCAGCAGCTTGAGGCCCAACACTGAAGCTTTCTTT | TRBJ1-1 | . | 13 | TRBV7-2 | .
CSVEDPEVDYGYTF | TGCAGCGTTGAAGATCCCGAGGTAGACTATGGCTACACCTTC | TRBJ1-2 | . | 14 | TRBV29-1 | .
CASRLGYEQYF | TGTGCCAGCAGGCTAGGCTACGAGCAGTACTTC | TRBJ2-7 | . | 11 | TRBV6-5 | .
CSARVDRGQFF | TGCAGTGCTAGAGTGGACAGGGGACAGTTCTTC | TRBJ2-1 | TRBD1 | 11 | TRBV20-1 | .
CASSEVTGTTGELFF | TGTGCCAGCAGTGAAGTAACGGGAACCACCGGGGAGCTGTTTTTT | TRBJ2-2 | . | 15 | TRBV6-1 | .
CAWSNPVLNEQFF | TGTGCCTGGAGTAACCCAGTATTAAATGAGCAGTTCTTC | TRBJ2-1 | . | 13 | TRBV30 | .
CASSLEGAGNEQFF | TGCGCCAGCAGCCTGGAGGGGGCGGGGAATGAGCAGTTCTTC | TRBJ2-1 | . | 14 | TRBV5-1 | .
CASSQGLAGANYNEQFF | TGTGCCAGCAGCCAAGGACTAGCGGGAGCTAACTACAATGAGCAGTTCTTC | TRBJ2-1 | TRBD2 | 17 | TRBV5-4 | .
CASSSTTPRQGRSNQPQHF | TGTGCCAGCAGTTCGACCACTCCGAGACAGGGTAGAAGCAATCAGCCCCAGCATTTT | TRBJ1-5 | TRBD1 | 19 | TRBV27 | .
CASRTGSTYNEQFF | TGTGCCAGTAGAACAGGGTCTACCTACAATGAGCAGTTCTTC | TRBJ2-1 | . | 14 | TRBV19 | once
CASSTPYEQYF | TGTGCCAGCAGTACTCCCTACGAGCAGTACTTC | TRBJ2-7 | . | 11 | TRBV27 | few
CASSLGTGADYGYTF | TGTGCCAGCAGCTTGGGGACAGGGGCGGACTATGGCTACACCTTC | TRBJ1-2 | TRBD1 | 15 | TRBV5-4 | .
CASSLVGGGAGAYNEQFF | TGTGCCAGCAGCCTGGTTGGCGGAGGCGCGGGAGCCTACAATGAGCAGTTCTTC | TRBJ2-1 | TRBD2 | 18 | TRBV11-3 | .